This T cell receptor (beta chain) was observed in a study of shared clonotypes between healthy human individuals. Overall study context: The study used three CD4 naive, three CD4 memory, two CD8 naive and one CD8 memory plate per donor. Study-level findings and limits: With several donors compared, about 5.2% of naive CD4 clonotypes were shared. Naive subsets usually exceeded memory subsets in estimated richness.

The assay was immunoSEQ multiplex PCR, and TCRdb's table has in-frame clones only and misses some. Altogether under 2.5 million clones are present, 85% to 95% being singletons, with the ten largest covering 0.3% to 0.4%. Subsets obtained from CD4+ cells comprised CD45RA+ naive and CD45RA-negative memory cells. In regard to this clone: Its antigen is undetermined.

The CDR3 is 18 residues long. The V gene end was trimmed by 3 bases and the J gene end by 8 bases; junction bases not matched to a gene: 17. The germline V gene encodes CDR1 MDHEN and CDR2 SYDVKM. V gene TRBV28 combines with J gene TRBJ1-2; the match to TRBD1 covers 11 bases. Sequencing was carried out using naive CD4+ T cells from PBMCs. Described subset: CD45RA+ positively selected. This sequence was found in a man between 18 and 35 years old in good health. Some clones in this sample may be carry-over from other donors' samples. The CDR3 DNA reads TGTGCCAGCAGTTTTCGGGTCCGGGACAGGGGGTATGTCTGGGGCTACACCTTC. Amino acids: CASSFRVRDRGYVWGYTF.